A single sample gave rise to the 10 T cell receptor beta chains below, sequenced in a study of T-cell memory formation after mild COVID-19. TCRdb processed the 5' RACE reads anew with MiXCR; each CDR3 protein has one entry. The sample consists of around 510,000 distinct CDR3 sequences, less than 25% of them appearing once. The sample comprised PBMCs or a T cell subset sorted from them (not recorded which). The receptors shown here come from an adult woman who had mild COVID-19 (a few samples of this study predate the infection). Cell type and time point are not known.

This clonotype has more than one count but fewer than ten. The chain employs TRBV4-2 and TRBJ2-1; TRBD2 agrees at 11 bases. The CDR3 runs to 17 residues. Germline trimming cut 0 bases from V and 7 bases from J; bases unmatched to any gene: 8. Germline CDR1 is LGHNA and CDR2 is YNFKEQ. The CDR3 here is CASSQDLVASGRNEQFF. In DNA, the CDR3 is TGTGCCAGCAGCCAAGATCTGGTGGCTAGCGGGAGGAATGAGCAGTTCTTC.

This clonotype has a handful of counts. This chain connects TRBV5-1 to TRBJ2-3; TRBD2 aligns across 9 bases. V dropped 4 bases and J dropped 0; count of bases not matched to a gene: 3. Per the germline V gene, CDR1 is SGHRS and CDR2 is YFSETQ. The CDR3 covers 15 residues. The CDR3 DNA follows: TGCGCCAGCAGCATTAGCGGGGGAAGCACAGATACGCAGTATTTT. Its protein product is CASSISGGSTDTQYF. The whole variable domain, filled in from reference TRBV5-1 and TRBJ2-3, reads KAGVTQTPRYLIKTRGQQVTLSCSPISGHRSVSWYQQTPGQGLQFLFEYFSETQRNKGNFPGRFSGRQFSNSRSEMNVSTLELGDSALYLCASSISGGSTDTQYFGPGTRLTVL.

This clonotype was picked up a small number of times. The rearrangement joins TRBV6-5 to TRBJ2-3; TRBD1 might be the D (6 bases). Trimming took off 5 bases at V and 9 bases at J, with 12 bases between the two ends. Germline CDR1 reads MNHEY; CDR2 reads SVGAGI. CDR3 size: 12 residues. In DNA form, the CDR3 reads TGTGCCAGCAGTCCCGGACAGAGGACGCAGTATTTT. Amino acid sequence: CASSPGQRTQYF.

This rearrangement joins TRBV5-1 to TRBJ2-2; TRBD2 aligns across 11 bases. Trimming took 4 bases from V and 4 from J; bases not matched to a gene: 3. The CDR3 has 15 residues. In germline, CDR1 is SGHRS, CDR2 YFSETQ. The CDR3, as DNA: TGCGCCAGCAGCCCAACTAGCGGGGGCACCGGGGAGCTGTTTTTT. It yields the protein CASSPTSGGTGELFF.

CDR3 DNA sequence: TGTGCCAGCAGCTTAGGCGCAGGGGCGGAGGAGGAGACCCAGTACTTC. Its protein is CASSLGAGAEEETQYF. This chain connects TRBV7-9 to TRBJ2-5; possible D gene TRBD1, 6 bases. Germline values: CDR1 SEHNR, CDR2 FQNEAQ (reference sequence). The CDR3 sequence is 16 residues long. V was pared by 1 base and J by 5 bases, with 17 bases between.

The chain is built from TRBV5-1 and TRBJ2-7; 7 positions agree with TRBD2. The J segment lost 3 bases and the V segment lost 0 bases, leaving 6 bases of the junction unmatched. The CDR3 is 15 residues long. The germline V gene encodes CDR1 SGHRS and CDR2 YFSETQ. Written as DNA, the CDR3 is TGCGCCAGCAGCTTGGAGGCGGGAGTCATCTACGAGCAGTACTTC. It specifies CASSLEAGVIYEQYF.

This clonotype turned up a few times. CDR3 loop: CASSLGQSNSPLHF. The CDR3 nucleotides are TGCGCCAGCAGCTTGGGGCAGTCTAATTCACCCCTCCACTTT. The chain is built from TRBV5-1 and TRBJ1-6; D remains unclear. Germline V CDR1 and CDR2: SGHRS, YFSETQ. The CDR3 spans 14 residues. Trimming stripped 0 bases from V and 6 bases from J, with 7 bases between. The full variable domain, with the rest looked up from reference TRBV5-1 and TRBJ1-6, is KAGVTQTPRYLIKTRGQQVTLSCSPISGHRSVSWYQQTPGQGLQFLFEYFSETQRNKGNFPGRFSGRQFSNSRSEMNVSTLELGDSALYLCASSLGQSNSPLHFGNGTRLTVT.

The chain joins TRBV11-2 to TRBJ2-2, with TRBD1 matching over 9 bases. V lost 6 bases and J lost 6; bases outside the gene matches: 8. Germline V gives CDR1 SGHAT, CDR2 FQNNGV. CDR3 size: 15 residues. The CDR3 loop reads CASRRDREGAGELFF. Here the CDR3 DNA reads TGTGCCAGCAGAAGGGACAGGGAAGGAGCCGGGGAGCTGTTTTTT.

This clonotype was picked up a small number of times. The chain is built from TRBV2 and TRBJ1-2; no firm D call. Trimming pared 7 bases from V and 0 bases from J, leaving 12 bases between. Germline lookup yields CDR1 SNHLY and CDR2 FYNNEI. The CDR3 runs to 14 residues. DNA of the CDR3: TGTGCCAGCAACCCGGGAGCGGCTAACTATGGCTACACCTTC. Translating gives CASNPGAANYGYTF.

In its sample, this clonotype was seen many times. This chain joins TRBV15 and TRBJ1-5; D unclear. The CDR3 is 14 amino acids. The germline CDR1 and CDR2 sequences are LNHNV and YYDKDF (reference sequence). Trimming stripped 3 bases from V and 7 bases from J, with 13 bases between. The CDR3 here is CATSRDSANQPQHF. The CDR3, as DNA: TGTGCCACCAGCAGGGATTCGGCAAACCAGCCCCAGCATTTT.